Reported below is one T cell receptor beta chain. Its antigen is currently unknown. The data are from a study of EBV T-cell therapy then PD-1 blockade in nasopharyngeal carcinoma. Treatment: AdE1-LMPpoly-expanded autologous EBV-specific T-cell therapy followed by anti-PD-1 nivolumab. The length of the CDR3 is 15 residues. The germline V gene has CDR1 LGHNA and CDR2 YSLEER. J lost 7 bases, V lost 6 bases, and 13 bases had no gene match. Assay: immunoSEQ multiplex PCR; the TCRdb copy retains only in-frame clones and omits some. The sample yields roughly 17,000 clones, around 80% seen once. This chain links TRBV4-3 with TRBJ1-2; 8 bases align to TRBD1. Sequenced material: CD8+ T cells from blood, taken at day 0 from a patient whose treatment included autologous EBV-specific T cells and nivolumab. The receptor was isolated from a man in his forties or fifties with nasopharyngeal carcinoma. The CDR3 DNA follows: TGCGCCAGCAGACCCGGACAGGGCACGGGTAGTGGCTACACCTTC. Protein sequence: CASRPGQGTGSGYTF.